This is a list of T cell receptor beta chains from one sample in a study of OX40 agonist ivuxolimab in advanced cancers. Libraries were prepared by immunoSEQ multiplex PCR; TCRdb keeps only in-frame clonotypes and omits some of them. Here the sample spans about 64,000 clones, about four fifths being singletons. The sample was CD4+ or CD8+ T cells sorted from blood, taken in a trial of the OX40 agonist ivuxolimab. Receptors originate from an adult with an advanced solid tumor such as melanoma, head and neck, liver or kidney cancer. Both conserved end residues are part of each CDR3. D genes are given only for firm matches. The listing skips clone size in some rows; elsewhere it reads once, few, many or a size class.

CDR3aa: CASSVIIKTNSGELFF; CDR3nt: TGTGCCAGCAGTGTGATAATAAAGACCAACTCCGGGGAGCTGTTTTTT; v_gene: TRBV6-1; j_gene: TRBJ2-2; abundance: NA; d_gene: NA
CDR3aa: CASSDLNAFSGNTIYF; CDR3nt: TGTGCCAGCAGTGACCTGAACGCCTTCTCTGGAAACACCATATATTTT; v_gene: TRBV6-4; j_gene: TRBJ1-3; abundance: NA; d_gene: NA
CDR3aa: CASSFEGPAREQYF; CDR3nt: TGTGCCAGCAGCTTTGAGGGACCTGCGCGGGAGCAGTACTTC; v_gene: TRBV7-2; j_gene: TRBJ2-7; abundance: NA; d_gene: NA
CDR3aa: CASSIRLAYSYEQYF; CDR3nt: TGTGCCAGTAGTATAAGGCTAGCGTACTCCTACGAGCAGTACTTC; v_gene: TRBV19; j_gene: TRBJ2-7; abundance: NA; d_gene: NA
CDR3aa: CASSYRLTPTGEQYF; CDR3nt: TGTGCCAGCAGCTATAGACTAACCCCCACGGGGGAGCAGTACTTC; v_gene: TRBV7-9; j_gene: TRBJ2-7; abundance: NA; d_gene: NA
CDR3aa: CASSLTGTTYNEQFF; CDR3nt: TGTGCCAGCAGTTTAACCGGGACAACCTACAATGAGCAGTTCTTC; v_gene: TRBV6-5; j_gene: TRBJ2-1; abundance: NA; d_gene: NA
CDR3aa: CASRDGRLGQAGEQYF; CDR3nt: TGCGCCAGCCGAGATGGGAGATTGGGACAGGCCGGGGAGCAGTACTTC; v_gene: TRBV5-1; j_gene: TRBJ2-7; abundance: NA; d_gene: TRBD1
CDR3aa: CASIDQGISTDTQYF; CDR3nt: TGTGCCAGCATTGACCAGGGTATCAGCACAGATACGCAGTATTTT; v_gene: TRBV5-6; j_gene: TRBJ2-3; abundance: NA; d_gene: NA
CDR3aa: CASSFDGSPYEQYF; CDR3nt: TGTGCCAGCAGCTTTGACGGGAGTCCCTACGAGCAGTACTTC; v_gene: TRBV5-4; j_gene: TRBJ2-7; abundance: NA; d_gene: NA
CDR3aa: CASSVGGTPGELFF; CDR3nt: TGTGCCAGCAGCGTAGGGGGGACCCCCGGGGAGCTGTTTTTT; v_gene: TRBV9; j_gene: TRBJ2-2; abundance: NA; d_gene: NA
CDR3aa: CASSAAGGNYGYTF; CDR3nt: TGCGCCAGCAGTGCGGCGGGTGGGAACTATGGCTACACCTTC; v_gene: TRBV10-2; j_gene: TRBJ1-2; abundance: NA; d_gene: NA
CDR3aa: CASSFTGGAGQPQHF; CDR3nt: TGCGCCAGCAGCTTTACAGGGGGCGCAGGGCAGCCCCAGCATTTT; v_gene: TRBV5-1; j_gene: TRBJ1-5; abundance: NA; d_gene: TRBD1
CDR3aa: CASSQPPLADTQYF; CDR3nt: TGTGCCAGCAGTCAACCTCCTTTGGCAGATACGCAGTATTTT; v_gene: TRBV6-6; j_gene: TRBJ2-3; abundance: NA; d_gene: NA
CDR3aa: CASSAWVREKLFF; CDR3nt: TGTGCCAGCAGTGCGTGGGTTAGAGAAAAACTGTTTTTT; v_gene: TRBV2; j_gene: TRBJ1-4; abundance: NA; d_gene: NA
CDR3aa: CASSLGKGTEAFF; CDR3nt: TGCGCCAGCAGCTTGGGAAAGGGCACTGAAGCTTTCTTT; v_gene: TRBV5-1; j_gene: TRBJ1-1; abundance: NA; d_gene: NA
CDR3aa: CASSLGRLVEQYF; CDR3nt: TGTGCCAGCAGCTTAGGCCGACTAGTCGAGCAGTACTTC; v_gene: TRBV13; j_gene: TRBJ2-7; abundance: NA; d_gene: NA
CDR3aa: CASSAFHARDGYTF; CDR3nt: TGTGCCAGCAGCGCCTTTCATGCCCGGGATGGCTACACCTTC; v_gene: TRBV7-2; j_gene: TRBJ1-2; abundance: NA; d_gene: NA
CDR3aa: CASSESPRYGYTF; CDR3nt: TGCGCCAGCAGTGAGTCGCCCCGTTATGGCTACACCTTC; v_gene: TRBV10-1; j_gene: TRBJ1-2; abundance: NA; d_gene: NA
CDR3aa: CASTGVGINTEAFF; CDR3nt: TGTGCCAGCACGGGGGTTGGGATAAACACTGAAGCTTTCTTT; v_gene: TRBV7-2; j_gene: TRBJ1-1; abundance: NA; d_gene: NA
CDR3aa: CAWSGGRSDTQYF; CDR3nt: TGTGCCTGGAGTGGGGGACGATCGGATACGCAGTATTTT; v_gene: TRBV30; j_gene: TRBJ2-3; abundance: few; d_gene: NA
CDR3aa: CASSNQGGEPPLHF; CDR3nt: TGTGCCAGTAGTAATCAGGGGGGGGAACCACCCCTCCACTTT; v_gene: TRBV19; j_gene: TRBJ1-6; abundance: NA; d_gene: TRBD1
CDR3aa: CASRRDTSYGYTF; CDR3nt: TGTGCCAGCAGACGGGACACTAGCTATGGCTACACCTTC; v_gene: TRBV7-8; j_gene: TRBJ1-2; abundance: NA; d_gene: NA
CDR3aa: CASSIGVNTEAFF; CDR3nt: TGTGCCAGTAGTATTGGAGTGAACACTGAAGCTTTCTTT; v_gene: TRBV19; j_gene: TRBJ1-1; abundance: NA; d_gene: NA
CDR3aa: CASSPGQFSDGYTF; CDR3nt: TGTGCCAGCAGTCCGGGACAGTTTTCCGATGGCTACACCTTC; v_gene: TRBV11-1; j_gene: TRBJ1-2; abundance: NA; d_gene: TRBD1
CDR3aa: CATSRKGTAFVFF; CDR3nt: TGTGCCACCAGCAGAAAAGGGACCGCATTTGTGTTCTTC; v_gene: TRBV15; j_gene: TRBJ2-1; abundance: once; d_gene: NA
CDR3aa: CASRDQGASGYTF; CDR3nt: TGTGCCAGTAGGGATCAGGGGGCTAGTGGCTACACCTTC; v_gene: TRBV19; j_gene: TRBJ1-2; abundance: medium-sized; d_gene: TRBD1
CDR3aa: CASSQPGRAYGYTF; CDR3nt: TGTGCCAGCAGCCAACCGGGACGCGCCTATGGCTACACCTTC; v_gene: TRBV5-8; j_gene: TRBJ1-2; abundance: NA; d_gene: NA
CDR3aa: CASSFQAGDYEQYF; CDR3nt: TGTGCCAGCAGCTTCCAAGCGGGAGACTACGAGCAGTACTTC; v_gene: TRBV13; j_gene: TRBJ2-7; abundance: NA; d_gene: TRBD2
CDR3aa: CASSDTGTGGTIYF; CDR3nt: TGCGCCAGCAGTGACACCGGGACAGGAGGCACCATATATTTT; v_gene: TRBV10-2; j_gene: TRBJ1-3; abundance: NA; d_gene: TRBD1
CDR3aa: CASSPGGTGYYGYTF; CDR3nt: TGTGCCAGCAGCCCAGGGGGGACAGGGTACTATGGCTACACCTTC; v_gene: TRBV5-6; j_gene: TRBJ1-2; abundance: once; d_gene: TRBD1
CDR3aa: CALKRGATDTQYF; CDR3nt: TGTGCCCTAAAGCGGGGGGCCACAGATACGCAGTATTTT; v_gene: TRBV7-9; j_gene: TRBJ2-3; abundance: once; d_gene: TRBD2
CDR3aa: CASSLAGGLTEAFF; CDR3nt: TGCGCCAGCAGCTTGGCCGGGGGGTTGACTGAAGCTTTCTTT; v_gene: TRBV5-1; j_gene: TRBJ1-1; abundance: NA; d_gene: NA
CDR3aa: CASSLTFENTEAFF; CDR3nt: TGTGCCAGCAGCTTAACATTTGAGAACACTGAAGCTTTCTTT; v_gene: TRBV7-3; j_gene: TRBJ1-1; abundance: NA; d_gene: NA
CDR3aa: CASLGGSRAEAFF; CDR3nt: TGCGCCAGCTTGGGGGGCAGCAGGGCTGAAGCTTTCTTT; v_gene: TRBV5-1; j_gene: TRBJ1-1; abundance: once; d_gene: NA
CDR3aa: CASSLEAGREQYF; CDR3nt: TGCGCCAGCAGCTTGGAAGCGGGGCGCGAGCAGTACTTC; v_gene: TRBV5-1; j_gene: TRBJ2-7; abundance: NA; d_gene: TRBD2
CDR3aa: CATQRGGNYGYTF; CDR3nt: TGTGCCACCCAGAGGGGAGGGAACTATGGCTACACCTTC; v_gene: TRBV21-1; j_gene: TRBJ1-2; abundance: NA; d_gene: NA
CDR3aa: CASSKGLAGVRDTQYF; CDR3nt: TGTGCCAGCAGCAAAGGACTAGCGGGAGTGCGCGATACGCAGTATTTT; v_gene: TRBV5-4; j_gene: TRBJ2-3; abundance: NA; d_gene: TRBD2
CDR3aa: CASSRGQGNEQYF; CDR3nt: TGTGCCAGCAGTCGGGGACAGGGCAACGAGCAGTACTTC; v_gene: TRBV9; j_gene: TRBJ2-7; abundance: NA; d_gene: TRBD1
CDR3aa: CASSKDRSNYGYTF; CDR3nt: TGTGCCAGCAGTAAGGACAGATCTAACTATGGCTACACCTTC; v_gene: TRBV7-9; j_gene: TRBJ1-2; abundance: NA; d_gene: NA
CDR3aa: CASSNTDTQYF; CDR3nt: TGCGCCAGCTCCAACACAGATACGCAGTATTTT; v_gene: TRBV5-1; j_gene: TRBJ2-3; abundance: NA; d_gene: NA
CDR3aa: CASSQSGSYEQYF; CDR3nt: TGTGCCAGCAGCCAAAGCGGGTCCTACGAGCAGTACTTC; v_gene: TRBV11-3; j_gene: TRBJ2-7; abundance: NA; d_gene: NA
CDR3aa: CASSEFLAGSSEQYF; CDR3nt: TGCGCCAGCAGTGAGTTCCTAGCGGGAAGTTCCGAGCAGTACTTC; v_gene: TRBV10-2; j_gene: TRBJ2-7; abundance: NA; d_gene: TRBD2
CDR3aa: CASSPRLGVNTEAFF; CDR3nt: TGTGCCAGCAGCCCCCGTTTGGGGGTGAACACTGAAGCTTTCTTT; v_gene: TRBV7-8; j_gene: TRBJ1-1; abundance: NA; d_gene: NA
CDR3aa: CASSERIGPGNSPLHF; CDR3nt: TGTGCCAGCAGTGAAAGGATCGGTCCAGGCAATTCACCCCTCCACTTT; v_gene: TRBV6-1; j_gene: TRBJ1-6; abundance: NA; d_gene: NA